This entry lists 13 T cell receptor beta chains sequenced from one sample in a study of long-term antiretroviral therapy in people with HIV. Runs used v3.0 of the immunoSEQ assay and were done at survey level. The repertoire was sequenced with immunoSEQ multiplex PCR; TCRdb's copy has only in-frame clones and lacks some. The sample consists of 15,000 to 25,000 clones, less than 95% of them appearing once. The material sequenced was unsorted PBMCs, taken approximately 4.5 years before starting antiretroviral therapy. The receptors come from a woman in her 30s with HIV.

The chain couples TRBV5-1 to TRBJ1-3; 7 bases match TRBD1. Germline values: CDR1 SGHRS, CDR2 YFSETQ. With V trimmed by 7 bases and J by 2 bases, 3 bases remained unmatched. There are 13 residues in the CDR3. CDR3 protein: CASRQGPGNTIYF. For the CDR3, the DNA is TGCGCCAGCCGACAGGGACCTGGAAACACCATATATTTT.

The chain couples TRBV28 to TRBJ2-3, with D perhaps being TRBD1 or TRBD2 (5 bases each). The CDR3 is 14 amino acids. Trimming pared 6 bases from V and 6 bases from J, leaving 16 bases between. Germline CDR1 is MDHEN and CDR2 is SYDVKM. CDR3 in DNA: TGTGCCAGCAGGGGGACGGTTCACCCCGATACGCAGTATTTT. It encodes CASRGTVHPDTQYF.

This clone was seen only once. The chain couples TRBV5-4 to TRBJ1-1; D ambiguous. This CDR3 spans 16 amino acids. Trimming removed 0 bases from V and 5 bases from J, with 17 bases in between. Germline V gene lookup returns CDR1 SGHNT and CDR2 YYREEE (reference sequence). The CDR3 is CASSLALGNIGTEAFF. CDR3 bases: TGTGCCAGCAGCTTGGCGTTAGGAAACATCGGGACTGAAGCTTTCTTT.

The V and J genes are TRBV30 and TRBJ2-4, with 8 bases identical to TRBD1. Germline V lookup: CDR1 GTSNPN, CDR2 SVGIG (reference sequence). Trimming at V came to 3 bases and at J to 2 bases, leaving 3 bases not matched to a gene. The CDR3 sequence is 14 residues long. The CDR3 protein is CAWSRTGTKNIQYF. The CDR3 nucleotides read TGTGCCTGGAGCCGGACAGGGACCAAAAACATTCAGTACTTC.

The V and J genes are TRBV30 and TRBJ1-6; TRBD1 agrees at 8 bases. This CDR3 is 14 amino acids long. J was trimmed by 5 bases and V by 3 bases; bases with no gene match: 3. Germline lookup yields CDR1 GTSNPN and CDR2 SVGIG (reference sequence). The CDR3 region has the DNA TGTGCCTGGAGAAGACAGGGGAATAATTCACCCCTCCACTTT. Its protein product is CAWRRQGNNSPLHF.

This chain connects TRBV10-3 to TRBJ2-5; D possibly corresponds to TRBD2 (6 bases). This CDR3 region has 14 residues. Germline-derived CDR1 and CDR2 are ENHRY and SYGVKD. The V end was cut by 10 bases, the J end by 5 bases, with 20 bases between. The CDR3 region has the DNA TGTGCCACCCTAGGGGCACTAGCTGCGGAGACCCAGTACTTC. Its translation is CATLGALAAETQYF.

The gene calls are TRBV7-2 and TRBJ2-3, with 13 bases fitting TRBD2. With 5 bases clipped from V and 4 bases from J, the junction kept 3 bases outside the gene matches. The CDR3 length is 15 residues. Germline CDR1 and CDR2: SGHTA and FQGNSA. CDR3 protein: CASSPLAGGPDTQYF. In DNA, the CDR3 is TGTGCCAGCAGCCCACTAGCGGGGGGGCCAGATACGCAGTATTTT. Supplemented by reference TRBV7-2 and TRBJ2-3, the full variable domain reads GAGVSQSPSNKVTEKGKDVELRCDPISGHTALYWYRQSLGQGLEFLIYFQGNSAPDKSGLPSDRFSAERTGGSVSTLTIQRTQQEDSAVYLCASSPLAGGPDTQYFGPGTRLTVL.

In DNA form, the CDR3 reads TGTGCCAGCAGCTCGAGACCCACTTCCTACGAGCAGTACTTC. It is translated as CASSSRPTSYEQYF. V is TRBV7-9 and J is TRBJ2-7, with unresolved D. CDR3 length: 14 residues. The germline V and J ends were trimmed by 4 bases and 1 base, with 11 bases remaining between them. The V gene's germline CDR1 is SEHNR and CDR2 FQNEAQ (reference sequence).

The V call is TRBV12-5, the J call TRBJ1-2; 9 bases are a match to TRBD1. V lost 6 bases to trimming and J lost 7 bases; unmatched junction nucleotides: 6. This CDR3 region has 13 residues. In germline, CDR1 is LGHNT, CDR2 FRNRAP. The CDR3 coding sequence is TGTGCTAGTGGGGTTCACAGGGGGCCTGGCTACACCTTC. It yields the protein CASGVHRGPGYTF. The full variable domain, with the rest looked up from reference TRBV12-5 and TRBJ1-2, is DARVTQTPRHKVTEMGQEVTMRCQPILGHNTVFWYRQTMMQGLELLAYFRNRAPLDDSGMPKDRFSAEMPDATLATLKIQPSEPRDSAVYFCASGVHRGPGYTFGSGTRLTVV.

The CDR3 sequence: CASSYSQQNNSPLHF. Written as DNA, the CDR3 is TGTGCCAGCAGTTACTCACAGCAGAATAATTCACCCCTCCACTTT. The genes are TRBV6-7 and TRBJ1-6; D is unclear. TRBV6-7 is filed as an ORF, its function uncertain. The ends were cut back, 0 bases at V and 5 bases at J, with 8 bases in the middle. This CDR3 spans 15 amino acids.

The genes are TRBV28 and TRBJ2-7; 8 bases align to TRBD2. Looked up from germline, CDR1 is MDHEN and CDR2 is SYDVKM. CDR3 size: 16 residues. Losses at the gene ends were 3 bases for V and 0 bases for J; bases not matched to a gene: 7. The CDR3 loop reads CASSFLSGGSSYEQYF. DNA for the CDR3: TGTGCCAGCAGTTTTCTATCGGGGGGGTCCTCCTACGAGCAGTACTTC.

The V and J genes are TRBV5-8 and TRBJ2-6, with 7 positions matching TRBD1. The CDR3 contains 15 residues. Unmatched junction bases numbered 1, after V lost 4 bases and J lost 0 bases. Germline values: CDR1 SGHTS, CDR2 YDEGEE. CDR3 sequence reads: CASSPGGSGANVLTF. CDR3 DNA sequence: TGTGCCAGCAGCCCAGGGGGCTCTGGGGCCAACGTCCTGACTTTC.

This sequence joins TRBV12-5 and TRBJ2-7; TRBD1 or TRBD2 may be the D gene (5 bases each). The CDR3 covers 14 residues. Germline CDR1 is LGHNT and CDR2 is FRNRAP. Trimming took off 2 bases at V and 4 bases at J, with 12 bases between the two ends. The CDR3: CASGLWAEGYEQYF. The CDR3 region has the DNA TGTGCTAGTGGTTTGTGGGCTGAGGGGTACGAGCAGTACTTC.